This record covers a single TCR beta chain. No antigen is known for it. The data stem from a study of T-cell reconstitution after alpha-beta-depleted transplantation in children. The V gene lost 5 bases and the J gene lost 2 bases, with 20 bases spanning the gap. CDR1 and CDR2 (germline): SEHNR, FQNEAQ (reference sequence). This CDR3 has 17 residues. TCRbeta library preparation incorporated unique molecular identifiers. Each CDR3 protein is one row after TCRdb ran MiXCR on the PCR reads. This sample has about 980,000 distinct CDR3 sequences, with about 31% found just once. Study-wide results and limits: T-cell numbers and diversity one year post-transplant derived largely from freshly generated T cells.

This sequence originates from a boy under two years old who had a stem cell transplant for SCID, so the T cells may come from the graft donor. V and J are TRBV7-9 and TRBJ2-3; D perhaps matches TRBD2 (5 bases). The sequencing used PBMCs, mostly from graft donor cells, collected 360 days after TCRalphabeta/CD19-depleted stem cell transplant. CDR3: CASSPGRHSDVTDTQYF. CDR3 in DNA: TGTGCCAGCAGCCCCGGACGGCATAGCGATGTCACAGATACGCAGTATTTT.